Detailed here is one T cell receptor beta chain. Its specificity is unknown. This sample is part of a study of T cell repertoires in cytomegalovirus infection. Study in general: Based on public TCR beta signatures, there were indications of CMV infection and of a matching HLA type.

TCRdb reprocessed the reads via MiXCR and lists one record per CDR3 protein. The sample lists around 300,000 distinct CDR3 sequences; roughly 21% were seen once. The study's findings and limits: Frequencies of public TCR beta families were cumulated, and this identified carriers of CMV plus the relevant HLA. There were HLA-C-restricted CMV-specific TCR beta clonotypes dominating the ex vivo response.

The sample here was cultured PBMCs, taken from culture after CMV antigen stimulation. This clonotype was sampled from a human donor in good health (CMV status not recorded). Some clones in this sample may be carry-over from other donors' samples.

CDR3 nucleotides: TGCAGCGTTATAAGGGGGACGGGAGGGGTGAATGAGCAGTTCTTC. It specifies CSVIRGTGGVNEQFF. V gene TRBV29-1 combines with J gene TRBJ2-1; TRBD2 matches 8 bases. CDR1 is SQVTM, CDR2 ANQGSEA, per germline. The J segment lost 7 bases and the V segment lost 5 bases, leaving 13 bases of the junction unmatched. This CDR3 has 15 residues.